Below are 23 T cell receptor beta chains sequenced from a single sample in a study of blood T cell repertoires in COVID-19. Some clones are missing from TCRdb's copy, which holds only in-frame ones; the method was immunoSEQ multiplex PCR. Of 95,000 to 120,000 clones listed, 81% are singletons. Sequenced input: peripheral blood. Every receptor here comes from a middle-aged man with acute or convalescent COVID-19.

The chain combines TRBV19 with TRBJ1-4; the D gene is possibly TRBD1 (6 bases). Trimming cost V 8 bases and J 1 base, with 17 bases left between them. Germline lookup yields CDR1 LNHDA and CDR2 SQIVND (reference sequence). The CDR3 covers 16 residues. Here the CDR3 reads CASRPGGRGTNEKLFF. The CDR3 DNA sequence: TGTGCCAGTCGGCCGGGGGGCCGGGGAACTAATGAAAAACTGTTTTTT.

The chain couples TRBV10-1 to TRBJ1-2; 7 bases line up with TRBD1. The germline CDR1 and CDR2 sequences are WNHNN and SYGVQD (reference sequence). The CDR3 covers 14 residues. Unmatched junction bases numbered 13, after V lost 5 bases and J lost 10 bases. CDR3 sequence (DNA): TGCGCCAGCAGTCCGAGGGTAGGGGGCAGGGCCTACACCTTC. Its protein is CASSPRVGGRAYTF.

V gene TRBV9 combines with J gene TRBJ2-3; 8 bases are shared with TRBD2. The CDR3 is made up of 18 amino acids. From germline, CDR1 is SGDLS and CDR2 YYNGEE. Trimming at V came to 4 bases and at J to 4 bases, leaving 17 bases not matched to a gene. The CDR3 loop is CASSLRTGGAGAADTQYF. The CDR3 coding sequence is TGTGCCAGCAGCCTCCGAACGGGGGGAGCGGGGGCCGCAGATACGCAGTATTTT.

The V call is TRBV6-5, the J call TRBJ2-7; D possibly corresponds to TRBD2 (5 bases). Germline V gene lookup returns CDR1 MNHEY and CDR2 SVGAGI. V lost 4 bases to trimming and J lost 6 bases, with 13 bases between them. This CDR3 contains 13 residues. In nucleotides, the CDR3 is TGTGCCAGCAGTTGGGGTCGGGATAGCGAGCAGTACTTC. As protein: CASSWGRDSEQYF.

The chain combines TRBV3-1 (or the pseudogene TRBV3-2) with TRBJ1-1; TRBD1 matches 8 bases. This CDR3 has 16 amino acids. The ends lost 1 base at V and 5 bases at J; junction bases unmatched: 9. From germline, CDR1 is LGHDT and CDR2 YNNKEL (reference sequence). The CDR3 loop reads CASSQVWGGQGTEAFF. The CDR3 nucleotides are TGTGCCAGCAGCCAAGTATGGGGTGGACAGGGAACTGAAGCTTTCTTT.

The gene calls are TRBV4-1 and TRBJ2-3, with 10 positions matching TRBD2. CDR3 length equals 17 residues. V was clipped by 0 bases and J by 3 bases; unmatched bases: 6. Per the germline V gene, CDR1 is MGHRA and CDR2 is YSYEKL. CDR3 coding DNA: TGCGCCAGCAGCCAAGATAAGCGGGGGGGCCGGACAGATACGCAGTATTTT. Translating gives CASSQDKRGGRTDTQYF.

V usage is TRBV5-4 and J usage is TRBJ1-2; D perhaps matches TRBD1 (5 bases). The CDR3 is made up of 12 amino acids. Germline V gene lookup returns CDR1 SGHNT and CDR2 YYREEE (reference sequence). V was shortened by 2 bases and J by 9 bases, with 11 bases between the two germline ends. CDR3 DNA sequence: TGTGCCAGCAGCTTTGACAGTTTGAGCTACACCTTC. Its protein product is CASSFDSLSYTF. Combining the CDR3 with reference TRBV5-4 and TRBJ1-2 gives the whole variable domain ETGVTQSPTHLIKTRGQQVTLRCSSQSGHNTVSWYQQALGQGPQFIFQYYREEENGRGNFPPRFSGLQFPNYSSELNVNALELDDSALYLCASSFDSLSYTFGSGTRLTVV.

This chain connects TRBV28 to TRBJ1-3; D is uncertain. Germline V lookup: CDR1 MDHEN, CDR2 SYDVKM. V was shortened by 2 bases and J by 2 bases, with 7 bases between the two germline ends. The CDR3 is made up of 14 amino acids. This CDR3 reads CASSLNVAGNTIYF. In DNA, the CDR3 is TGTGCCAGCAGTTTAAACGTAGCTGGAAACACCATATATTTT.

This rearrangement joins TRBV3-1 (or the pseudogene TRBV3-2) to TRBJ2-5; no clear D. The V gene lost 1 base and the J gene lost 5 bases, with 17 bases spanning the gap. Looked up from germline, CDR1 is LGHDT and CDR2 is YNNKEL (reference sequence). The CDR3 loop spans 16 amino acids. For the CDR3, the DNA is TGTGCCAGCAGCCAAGGTCGGCGGAGAGATTTCGAGACCCAGTACTTC. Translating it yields CASSQGRRRDFETQYF.

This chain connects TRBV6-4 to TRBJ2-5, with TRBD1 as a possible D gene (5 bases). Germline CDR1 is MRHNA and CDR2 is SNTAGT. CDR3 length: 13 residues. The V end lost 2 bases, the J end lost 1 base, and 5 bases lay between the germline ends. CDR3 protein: CASSDRGQETQYF. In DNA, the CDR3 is TGTGCCAGCAGTGACAGGGGCCAAGAGACCCAGTACTTC.

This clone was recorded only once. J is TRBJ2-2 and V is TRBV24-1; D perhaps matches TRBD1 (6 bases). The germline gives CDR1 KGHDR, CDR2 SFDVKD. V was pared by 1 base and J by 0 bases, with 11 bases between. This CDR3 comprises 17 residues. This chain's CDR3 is CATSDFRKGANTGELFF. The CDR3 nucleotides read TGTGCCACCAGTGATTTTAGGAAGGGGGCGAACACCGGGGAGCTGTTTTTT.

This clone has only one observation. CDR3: CASSPQGVSGNTIYF. In DNA form, the CDR3 reads TGTGCCAGCAGCCCCCAGGGGGTTTCTGGAAACACCATATATTTT. The chain couples TRBV7-6 to TRBJ1-3, with 7 bases that match TRBD1. With V trimmed by 5 bases and J by 1 base, 5 bases remained unmatched. CDR3 length: 15 residues. The germline CDR1 and CDR2 sequences are SGHVS and FNYEAQ.

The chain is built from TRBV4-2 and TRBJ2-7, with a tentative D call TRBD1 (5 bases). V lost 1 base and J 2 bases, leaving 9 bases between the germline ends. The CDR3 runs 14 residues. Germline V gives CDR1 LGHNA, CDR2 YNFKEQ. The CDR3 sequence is CASSQATGTYEQYF. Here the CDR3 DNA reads TGTGCCAGCAGCCAAGCCACAGGTACCTACGAGCAGTACTTC.

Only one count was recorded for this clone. CDR3 sequence reads: CATSGQGQETQYF. CDR3 sequence (DNA): TGTGCCACCTCCGGACAGGGACAAGAGACCCAGTACTTC. This chain links TRBV24-1 with TRBJ2-5, with 8 nucleotides matching TRBD1. V was pared by 9 bases and J by 2 bases, with 4 bases of the junction left unmatched. The length of the CDR3 is 13 residues. Germline values: CDR1 KGHDR, CDR2 SFDVKD.

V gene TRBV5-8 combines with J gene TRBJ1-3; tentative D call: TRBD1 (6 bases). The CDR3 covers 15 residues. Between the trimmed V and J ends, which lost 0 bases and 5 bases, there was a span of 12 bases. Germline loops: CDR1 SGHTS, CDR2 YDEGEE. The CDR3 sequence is CASSLVGGLRNTIYF. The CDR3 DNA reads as TGTGCCAGCAGCTTGGTTGGGGGCTTGAGAAACACCATATATTTT.

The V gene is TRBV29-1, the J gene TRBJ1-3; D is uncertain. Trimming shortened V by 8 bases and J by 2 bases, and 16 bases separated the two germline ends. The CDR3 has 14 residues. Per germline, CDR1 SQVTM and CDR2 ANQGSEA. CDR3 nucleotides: TGCAGCTCCCCGGGGAGGGAGGCTGGAAACACCATATATTTT. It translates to CSSPGREAGNTIYF. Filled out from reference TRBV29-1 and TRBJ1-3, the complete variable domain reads SAVISQKPSRDICQRGTSLTIQCQVDSQVTMMFWYRQQPGQSLTLIATANQGSEATYESGFVIDKFPISRPNLTFSTLTVSNMSPEDSSIYLCSSPGREAGNTIYFGEGSWLTVV.

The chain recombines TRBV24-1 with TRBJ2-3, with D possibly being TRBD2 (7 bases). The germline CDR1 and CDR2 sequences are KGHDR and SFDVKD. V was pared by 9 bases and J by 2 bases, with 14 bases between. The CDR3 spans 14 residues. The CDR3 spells CATASGGLTDTQYF. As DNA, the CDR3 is TGTGCCACCGCGTCCGGGGGGCTCACAGATACGCAGTATTTT.

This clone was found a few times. In DNA, the CDR3 is TGCGCCAGCAGCTTGGGACAGGGGGCGGTAAATGGCTACACCTTC. Its translation: CASSLGQGAVNGYTF. The V and J genes are TRBV5-1 and TRBJ1-2; 10 nucleotides line up with TRBD1. Trimming cost V 0 bases and J 6 bases; bases outside gene matches: 5. The CDR3 has 15 amino acids. The germline V gene has CDR1 SGHRS and CDR2 YFSETQ.

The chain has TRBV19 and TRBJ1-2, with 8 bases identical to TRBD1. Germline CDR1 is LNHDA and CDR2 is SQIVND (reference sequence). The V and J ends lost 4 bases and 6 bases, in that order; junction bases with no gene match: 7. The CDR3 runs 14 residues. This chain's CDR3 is CASSTRTGLDGYTF. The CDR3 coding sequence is TGTGCCAGTAGTACACGGACAGGGCTGGATGGCTACACCTTC. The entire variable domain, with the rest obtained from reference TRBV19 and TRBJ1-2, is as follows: DGGITQSPKYLFRKEGQNVTLSCEQNLNHDAMYWYRQDPGQGLRLIYYSQIVNDFQKGDIAEGYSVSREKKESFPLTVTSAQKNPTAFYLCASSTRTGLDGYTFGSGTRLTVV.

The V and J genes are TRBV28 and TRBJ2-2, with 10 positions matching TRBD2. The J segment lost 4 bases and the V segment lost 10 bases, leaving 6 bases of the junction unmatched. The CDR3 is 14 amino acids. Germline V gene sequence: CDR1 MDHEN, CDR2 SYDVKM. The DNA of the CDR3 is TGTGCCACCAGCGGGGGGGCGTTCACCGGGGAGCTGTTTTTT. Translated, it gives CATSGGAFTGELFF. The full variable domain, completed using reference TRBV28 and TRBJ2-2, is DVKVTQSSRYLVKRTGEKVFLECVQDMDHENMFWYRQDPGLGLRLIYFSYDVKMKEKGDIPEGYSVSREKKERFSLILESASTNQTSMYLCATSGGAFTGELFFGEGSRLTVL.

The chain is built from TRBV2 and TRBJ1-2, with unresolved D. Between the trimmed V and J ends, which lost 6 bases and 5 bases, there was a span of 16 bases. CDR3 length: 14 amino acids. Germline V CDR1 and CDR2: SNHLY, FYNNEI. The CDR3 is CASRANPVLYGYTF. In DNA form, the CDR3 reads TGTGCCAGCAGGGCCAATCCAGTCTTATATGGCTACACCTTC.

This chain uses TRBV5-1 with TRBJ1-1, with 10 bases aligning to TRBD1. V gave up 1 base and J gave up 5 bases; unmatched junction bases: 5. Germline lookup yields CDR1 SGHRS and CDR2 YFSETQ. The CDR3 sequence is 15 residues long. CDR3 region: CASSLQDRGRTEAFF. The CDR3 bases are TGCGCCAGCAGCTTGCAGGACAGGGGGAGGACTGAAGCTTTCTTT.

The DNA for the CDR3 is TGTGCCAGCAGATCAAACTATGGCTACACCTTC. It translates to CASRSNYGYTF. The chain couples TRBV6-5 to TRBJ1-2, with unresolved D. Germline-derived CDR1 and CDR2 are MNHEY and SVGAGI. Trimming removed 6 bases at V and 2 bases at J, with 4 bases between. The CDR3 is 11 residues long.